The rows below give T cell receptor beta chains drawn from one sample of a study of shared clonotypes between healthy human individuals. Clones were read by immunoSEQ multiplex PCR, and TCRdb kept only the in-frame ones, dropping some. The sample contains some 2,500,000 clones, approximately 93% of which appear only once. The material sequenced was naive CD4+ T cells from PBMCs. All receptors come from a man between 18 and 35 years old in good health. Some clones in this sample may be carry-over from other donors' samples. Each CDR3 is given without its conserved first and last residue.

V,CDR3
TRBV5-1,ASSLTAITYEQY
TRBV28,ASSLPAGGHGYT
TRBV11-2,ASSVTSEYNEQF
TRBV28,ASSLSGIQSNQPQH
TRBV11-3,ASSQGQGRHEQF
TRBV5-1,ASSLGAGSYEQY
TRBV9,ASSVSGQGNTIY
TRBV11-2,ASSFGTDTYEQY
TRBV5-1,ASSLEGGTDTQY
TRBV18,ASSTRLAGGLDTGELF
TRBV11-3,ASSSGTSGSTETQY
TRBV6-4,ASSAGTNTEAF